A single sample gave rise to the 20 T cell receptor beta chains below, sequenced in a study of blood T cell repertoires in COVID-19. Here immunoSEQ multiplex PCR was the method, and the copy in TCRdb shows in-frame clones only, minus some. Of a few hundred thousand clones in the sample, 65% to 85% were seen once. The source material was peripheral blood. The receptors were gathered from a woman aged 25 to 45 with COVID-19, enrolled during active disease.

The J gene is TRBJ2-4, the V gene TRBV19, with 10 bases identical to TRBD1. CDR1 and CDR2 (germline): LNHDA, SQIVND (reference sequence). CDR3 length equals 15 residues. Trimming at V came to 6 bases and at J to 8 bases, leaving 10 bases not matched to a gene. Here the CDR3 reads CASSVGTGDRHIQYF. Here the CDR3 DNA reads TGTGCCAGTAGCGTAGGGACAGGGGACCGACACATTCAGTACTTC. Full variable domain (rest looked up from reference TRBV19 and TRBJ2-4): DGGITQSPKYLFRKEGQNVTLSCEQNLNHDAMYWYRQDPGQGLRLIYYSQIVNDFQKGDIAEGYSVSREKKESFPLTVTSAQKNPTAFYLCASSVGTGDRHIQYFGAGTRLSVL.

The gene calls are TRBV27 and TRBJ2-3; D possibly corresponds to TRBD1 (6 bases). CDR1 is MNHEY, CDR2 SMNVEV, per germline (reference sequence). Trimming left V 8 bases short and J 0 bases short, with 21 bases between. This CDR3 region has 17 residues. The CDR3: CASRVPSMDRSTDTQYF. CDR3 nucleotides: TGTGCCAGCCGCGTCCCAAGCATGGACAGAAGCACAGATACGCAGTATTTT.

This clone came up a few times. The chain has TRBV7-2 and TRBJ2-7; 7 positions agree with TRBD1. There are 15 residues in the CDR3. Per the germline V gene, CDR1 is SGHTA and CDR2 is FQGNSA. Trimming took 5 bases from V and 2 from J; bases not matched to a gene: 9. The CDR3 sequence is CASSTKWTGPYEQYF. CDR3 DNA: TGTGCCAGCAGCACGAAATGGACAGGCCCCTACGAGCAGTACTTC.

The V call is TRBV6-6, the J call TRBJ1-1, with a possible D match to TRBD1 (6 bases). This CDR3 has 14 amino acids. The V gene's germline CDR1 is MNHNY and CDR2 SVGAGI (reference sequence). V lost 6 bases and J 1 base, leaving 12 bases between the germline ends. The CDR3 sequence: CASSSDRPNTEAFF. CDR3 sequence (DNA): TGTGCCAGCAGCTCGGACAGACCGAACACTGAAGCTTTCTTT.

The J gene is TRBJ2-2, the V gene TRBV6-5; 8 positions agree with TRBD1. This CDR3 spans 15 amino acids. Germline CDR1 is MNHEY and CDR2 is SVGAGI. V lost 7 bases to trimming and J lost 2 bases; unmatched junction nucleotides: 6. CDR3 sequence reads: CASTRDRINTGELFF. The CDR3, as DNA: TGTGCCAGCACTCGGGACAGGATAAACACCGGGGAGCTGTTTTTT.

The V and J genes are TRBV19 and TRBJ1-1; 7 positions agree with TRBD1. Losses at the gene ends were 4 bases for V and 5 bases for J; bases not matched to a gene: 7. Germline V gene data show CDR1 as LNHDA and CDR2 as SQIVND (reference sequence). CDR3 length: 14 amino acids. CDR3 sequence reads: CASSRPGQSTEAFF. The CDR3 nucleotides read TGTGCCAGTAGTAGACCGGGACAGAGTACTGAAGCTTTCTTT.

This clone was detected ten times or more. The V call is TRBV19, the J call TRBJ1-2; TRBD1 aligns across 7 bases. This CDR3 has 15 residues. Germline V gene lookup returns CDR1 LNHDA and CDR2 SQIVND (reference sequence). Trimming at V came to 3 bases and at J to 4 bases, leaving 8 bases not matched to a gene. CDR3 bases: TGTGCCAGTAGTATTTCGACAGGGACCCCCTATGGCTACACCTTC. Protein sequence: CASSISTGTPYGYTF.

V gene TRBV10-2 combines with J gene TRBJ2-2, with 7 bases identical to TRBD2. Germline V gene lookup returns CDR1 WSHSY and CDR2 SAAADI. The V and J ends lost 0 bases and 3 bases, in that order; junction bases with no gene match: 7. There are 17 residues in the CDR3. The CDR3 DNA reads as TGCGCCAGCAGTGAGTCGAGGCGGGAGCTGGACACCGGGGAGCTGTTTTTT. It encodes CASSESRRELDTGELFF.

This sequence joins TRBV4-1 and TRBJ2-5; 12 bases align to TRBD1. The CDR3 is made up of 19 amino acids. Unmatched junction bases numbered 13, after V lost 0 bases and J lost 5 bases. Germline assignment: CDR1 MGHRA and CDR2 YSYEKL. CDR3 protein: CASSQERAGTGGRGETQYF. The DNA for the CDR3 is TGCGCCAGCAGCCAAGAGAGGGCCGGGACAGGGGGCAGGGGGGAGACCCAGTACTTC.

The rearrangement uses TRBV6-2 or TRBV6-3 and TRBJ2-1; D is perhaps TRBD1 (6 bases). V gave up 2 bases and J gave up 5 bases, with 13 bases separating them. Germline V gene lookup returns CDR1 MNHEY and CDR2 SVGEGT. The CDR3 extends over 15 amino acids. The CDR3 reads CASSYVGGQHNEQFF. CDR3 DNA: TGTGCCAGCAGTTACGTTGGGGGACAACACAATGAGCAGTTCTTC.

The V gene is TRBV14, the J gene TRBJ2-1; TRBD2 agrees at 12 bases. The CDR3 runs to 17 residues. CDR1 and CDR2 from the germline V gene are SGHDN and FVKESK. After removal of 4 bases from V and 7 bases from J, the junction contained 11 bases not matched to a gene. CDR3 amino acids: CASSLRRTSGMRNEQFF. In nucleotides, the CDR3 is TGTGCCAGCAGCCTGCGTCGGACTAGCGGGATGCGGAATGAGCAGTTCTTC. The entire variable domain, with the rest obtained from reference TRBV14 and TRBJ2-1, is as follows: EAGVTQFPSHSVIEKGQTVTLRCDPISGHDNLYWYRRVMGKEIKFLLHFVKESKQDESGMPNNRFLAERTGGTYSTLKVQPAELEDSGVYFCASSLRRTSGMRNEQFFGPGTRLTVL.

The chain couples TRBV7-2 to TRBJ1-5; D gene unclear. CDR3 length equals 16 residues. Trimming took 5 bases from V and 0 from J, leaving 14 bases between them. CDR1 is SGHTA, CDR2 FQGNSA, per germline. The CDR3 DNA reads TGTGCCAGCAGCCCCAACGAGCGCTATAGCAATCAGCCCCAGCATTTT. It codes for CASSPNERYSNQPQHF.

The chain employs TRBV7-9 and TRBJ2-1, with 8 bases identical to TRBD2. Germline trimming cut 8 bases from V and 4 bases from J; bases unmatched to any gene: 7. The CDR3 extends over 14 amino acids. CDR1 and CDR2 (germline): SEHNR, FQNEAQ (reference sequence). As DNA, the CDR3 is TGTGCCAGCGGAACGGGGGGGAGGTACAATGAGCAGTTCTTC. Its protein is CASGTGGRYNEQFF.

The genes are TRBV20-1 and TRBJ1-1; the D is unclear. This CDR3 is built from 11 residues. From germline, CDR1 is DFQATT and CDR2 SNEGSKA (reference sequence). Trimming stripped 8 bases from V and 4 bases from J, with 11 bases between. The CDR3 is CSLTSATEAFF. The DNA for the CDR3 is TGCAGTTTGACTTCTGCCACTGAAGCTTTCTTT.

For this clone: The sample holds other DNA sequences that translate to the same CDR3. This chain uses TRBV5-1 with TRBJ2-7; 8 nucleotides match TRBD2. Germline loops: CDR1 SGHRS, CDR2 YFSETQ. CDR3 size: 15 residues. V shed 0 bases and J 0 bases; nucleotides not matched to a gene: 2. DNA of the CDR3: TGCGCCAGCAGCTTGGCGGGAGGGAGCTCCTACGAGCAGTACTTC. Residues: CASSLAGGSSYEQYF.

This rearrangement joins TRBV5-4 to TRBJ2-3, with D maybe TRBD2 (5 bases). Germline-derived CDR1 and CDR2 are SGHNT and YYREEE (reference sequence). V was trimmed by 4 bases and J by 0 bases, leaving 12 bases between them. CDR3 length equals 15 residues. The CDR3 region is CASSQDWVSTDTQYF. The CDR3 nucleotides read TGTGCCAGCAGCCAGGACTGGGTTAGCACAGATACGCAGTATTTT.

CDR3 residues: CASSLKRGTYNEQFF. DNA of the CDR3: TGCGCCAGCAGCTTGAAGCGGGGGACGTACAATGAGCAGTTCTTC. The chain joins TRBV5-1 to TRBJ2-1, with TRBD2 identical over 8 bases. The CDR3 contains 15 residues. V lost 1 base to trimming and J lost 4 bases; unmatched junction nucleotides: 4. Germline V gives CDR1 SGHRS, CDR2 YFSETQ.

The chain couples TRBV7-2 to TRBJ2-7, with a weak D call TRBD2 (5 bases). The CDR3 length is 16 residues. Trimming took 4 bases from V and 7 from J, leaving 23 bases between them. Per the germline V gene, CDR1 is SGHTA and CDR2 is FQGNSA. The CDR3 region has the DNA TGTGCCAGCAGCTCCCCTCCTGGAAGGGCCACGGGGGAGCAGTACTTC. Translating gives CASSSPPGRATGEQYF.

In this sample, this clone turned up a few times. This rearrangement joins TRBV19 to TRBJ1-1, with D possibly being TRBD1 (5 bases). Germline V gene lookup returns CDR1 LNHDA and CDR2 SQIVND (reference sequence). The CDR3 spans 14 residues. V was clipped by 7 bases and J by 0 bases, with 12 bases between them. The CDR3 loop is CASTKQAMNTEAFF. In nucleotides, the CDR3 is TGTGCCAGTACCAAACAGGCAATGAACACTGAAGCTTTCTTT.

V usage is TRBV28 and J usage is TRBJ2-5, with 9 bases identical to TRBD1. With 4 bases clipped from V and 3 bases from J, the junction kept 6 bases outside the gene matches. There are 15 residues in the CDR3. Germline loops: CDR1 MDHEN, CDR2 SYDVKM. CDR3 DNA: TGTGCCAGCAGTTCCACCTGGGACAGGGAAGAGACCCAGTACTTC. Amino acids: CASSSTWDREETQYF.